This TCR beta chain derives from a study of CD8+ T cells in alopecia areata. The study, taken as a whole, reports: Lesional scalp exceeded normal scalp in clonality, especially in alopecia totalis/universalis.

Worth noting for this clone: The antigen remains unidentified.

Following extraction, RNA underwent reverse transcription to cDNA, which served as the sequencing template. Sequenced by immunoSEQ multiplex PCR; TCRdb stores in-frame clones only, minus some. The sample has around 210,000 clones, 56% seen once; the top ten hold around 5.1%. V gave up 8 bases and J gave up 4 bases, with 12 bases separating them. The CDR3 runs to 11 residues. Germline V gives CDR1 SQVTM, CDR2 ANQGSEA. The sample consisted of CD8+ T cells sorted from blood. The receptor was derived from a human donor in good health. J is TRBJ2-7 and V is TRBV29-1, with D possibly being TRBD1 (5 bases). CDR3 coding DNA: TGCAGCACGACGAAGGGGTACGAGCAGTACTTC. It encodes CSTTKGYEQYF.